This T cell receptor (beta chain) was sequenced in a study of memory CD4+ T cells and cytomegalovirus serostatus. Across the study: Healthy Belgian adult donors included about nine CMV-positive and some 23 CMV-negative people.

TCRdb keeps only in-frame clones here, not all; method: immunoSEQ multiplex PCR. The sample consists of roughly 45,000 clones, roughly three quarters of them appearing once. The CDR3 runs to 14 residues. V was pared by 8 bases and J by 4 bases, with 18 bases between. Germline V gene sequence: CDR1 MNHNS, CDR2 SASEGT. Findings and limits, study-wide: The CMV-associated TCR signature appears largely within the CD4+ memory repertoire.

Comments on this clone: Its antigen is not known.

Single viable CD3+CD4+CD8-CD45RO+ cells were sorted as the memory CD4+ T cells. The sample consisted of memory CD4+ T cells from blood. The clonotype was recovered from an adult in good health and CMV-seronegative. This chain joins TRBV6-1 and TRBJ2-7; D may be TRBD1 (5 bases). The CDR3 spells CASSRGLRYYEQYF. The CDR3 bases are TGTGCCAGCTCAAGGGGCCTCAGATATTACGAGCAGTACTTC.